This record concerns one T cell receptor (beta chain) sequence. This entry comes from a study of blood T cell repertoires in COVID-19. Whole-study context: Sites in the United States, Italy and Spain provided acute and convalescent COVID-19 samples. T cells, B-cell-depleted T cells, or PBMCs provided the cDNA or gDNA that served as material.

The authors' processing: Estimation of nucleated cell counts was performed using reference gene primer amplification. The data were produced by immunoSEQ multiplex PCR, yet TCRdb's version contains in-frame clones alone and is incomplete. V and J calls and clone size are given by that table; D and trimming were obtained from the DNA. The sample records around 170,000 clones, 89% being singletons. V lost 5 bases, J lost 6 bases, and 14 bases lay in between. This CDR3 region has 14 residues. The germline V gene has CDR1 SNHLY and CDR2 FYNNEI. The source is a man between 18 and 35 years old who had recovered from COVID-19. Material: peripheral blood. The chain has TRBV2 and TRBJ1-5; maybe TRBD1 (5 bases). Here the CDR3 reads CASSPQGAAQPQHF. The CDR3 region has the DNA TGTGCCAGCAGTCCCCAGGGCGCGGCTCAGCCCCAGCATTTT.